This T cell receptor (beta chain) is drawn from a study of T cell responses to AZD1222 COVID-19 vaccine. Between the trimmed V and J ends, which lost 2 bases and 10 bases, there was a span of 11 bases. CDR3 length: 12 amino acids. The germline CDR1 and CDR2 sequences are SGHAT and FQNNGV. Study observations and caveats: Increased Spike-specific TCR breadth and depth were observed after two AZD1222 doses. Seropositive AZD1222 recipients at baseline numbered only 6 or 7. At 160-218 and 743-854, vaccine-associated CD4 TCRs were dominant, and they spanned spike.

TCRdb keeps only in-frame clones here, not all; method: immunoSEQ multiplex PCR. Here the sample spans tens of thousands of clones, 70% to 90% being singletons. A note on this clone: What it binds is unknown.

The sample here was peripheral blood, taken on day 0 of AZD1222 vaccination. This clonotype was obtained from an adult in good health. The chain is built from TRBV11-2 and TRBJ1-2; D uncertain. CDR3 protein: CASSLIQVYYTF. CDR3 DNA sequence: TGTGCCAGCAGCTTAATCCAGGTATACTACACCTTC.